This TCR beta chain was found in a study of blood T cells in healthy people across ages. Whole-study findings and limits: Naive CD4+ cell counts and diversity both ran higher in long-lived than in aged donors. Diversity estimated from one million T cells was considered an underestimate.

As for this clonotype: Its antigen is unidentified.

A second about 6 to 12 cycle PCR used barcoded and J-beta primers. Each cDNA molecule, via a template-switch adaptor with 12 random nucleotides, was tagged. From the 5' RACE reads, TCRdb called clonotypes with MiXCR, one entry per CDR3 protein. The sample includes 650,000 to 800,000 distinct CDR3 sequences, about 51% of them seen just once. There are 14 residues in the CDR3. In germline, CDR1 is MNHNS, CDR2 SASEGT. V was trimmed by 8 bases and J by 4 bases, leaving 18 bases between them. The clonotype comes from an elderly woman in good health. The sequenced sample was blood. The rearrangement joins TRBV6-1 to TRBJ2-7; D is uncertain. This CDR3 reads CASGRSPPRYEQYF. In DNA form, the CDR3 reads TGTGCCAGCGGTCGTAGCCCCCCTCGATACGAGCAGTACTTC.